This TCR beta chain was identified in a study of cytomegalovirus exposure and HLA in healthy donors. The CDR3 sequence is 12 residues long. V was pared by 6 bases and J by 4 bases, with 9 bases between. Looked up from germline, CDR1 is SGHTA and CDR2 is FQGNSA. Whereas donors were nominally healthy upon sampling, unrecorded immune exposures were probable. Use of 60 Vbeta and 13 Jbeta primers characterized the PCR. Repertoires were generated with immunoSEQ multiplex PCR, while TCRdb's copy carries only in-frame clones and drops some. Reported are 130,000 to 150,000 clones; the ten largest clones contain around 1.5%.

The chain employs TRBV7-2 and TRBJ2-5; perhaps TRBD1 as D (7 bases). Sequencing was carried out using PBMCs. The sequence was collected from a woman between 50 and 59 years old in good health and CMV-seronegative. CDR3 protein: CASRRDRETQYF. The CDR3 coding sequence is TGTGCCAGCAGGCGGGACAGAGAGACCCAGTACTTC.